Listed here are 16 T cell receptor beta chains from one sample, sequenced in a study of monozygotic twins with inflammatory bowel disease. TCRdb re-analyzed the 5' RACE reads; it lists each CDR3 protein once, without DNA. Recorded for this sample: 330,000 or so distinct CDR3 sequences. The sequenced sample was blood. The receptors stem from a human donor with ulcerative colitis or Crohn's disease, or a healthy co-twin of an affected twin (not recorded which).

The rearrangement joins TRBV28 to TRBJ2-2; the D gene TCRdb calls, TRBD2, cannot be checked with no DNA. This CDR3 spans 15 amino acids. CDR1 MDHEN and CDR2 SYDVKM come from the germline V gene. This CDR3 reads CASCTSGRLRGELFF. The full variable domain, rest sourced from reference TRBV28 and TRBJ2-2, is DVKVTQSSRYLVKRTGEKVFLECVQDMDHENMFWYRQDPGLGLRLIYFSYDVKMKEKGDIPEGYSVSREKKERFSLILESASTNQTSMYLCASCTSGRLRGELFFGEGSRLTVL.

The J gene is TRBJ2-2, the V gene TRBV5-6; TCRdb names TRBD1, which stays unverified in the absence of DNA. From germline, CDR1 is SGHDT and CDR2 YYEEEE. CDR3 length: 17 residues. CDR3 in amino acids: CASTAKPGFLNTGELFF.

The chain's CDR3 is CSAEVGDQPQHF. J is TRBJ1-5 and V is TRBV20-1; TCRdb's D call of TRBD1 is untestable without DNA. CDR3 size: 12 residues. The germline gives CDR1 DFQATT, CDR2 SNEGSKA (reference sequence).

The CDR3 reads CASSPRDRGLSPSIQYF. The chain links TRBV11-2 to TRBJ2-4; TCRdb proposes TRBD1, but this gene call is untestable without DNA. Per the germline V gene, CDR1 is SGHAT and CDR2 is FQNNGV. CDR3 length: 17 residues.

The chain carries TRBV15 and TRBJ2-5; TCRdb designates TRBD2, a call that cannot be tested without DNA. This CDR3 has 15 residues. Germline CDR1 and CDR2: LNHNV and YYDKDF (reference sequence). The CDR3 loop reads CATSTGLSGGETQYF.

This chain links TRBV7-8 with TRBJ2-7; with no DNA, the TCRdb D assignment of TRBD1 cannot be verified. Germline V gene sequence: CDR1 SGHVS, CDR2 FQNEAQ. This CDR3 has 14 amino acids. The CDR3 is CASSPTGGTYEQYF. The full variable domain, its missing parts supplied by reference TRBV7-8 and TRBJ2-7, is GAGVSQSPRYKVAKRGQDVALRCDPISGHVSLFWYQQALGQGPEFLTYFQNEAQLDKSGLPSDRFFAERPEGSVSTLKIQRTQQEDSAVYLCASSPTGGTYEQYFGPGTRLTVT.

J is TRBJ2-3 and V is TRBV7-6; no DNA is available, so the TRBD2 call from TCRdb remains unchecked. In germline, CDR1 is SGHVS, CDR2 FNYEAQ. This CDR3 has 16 amino acids. The CDR3 reads CASSLDGTSGLDTQYF.

V usage is TRBV20-1 and J usage is TRBJ2-4; the TRBD2 assignment by TCRdb is unverifiable without DNA. Germline CDR1 and CDR2: DFQATT and SNEGSKA (reference sequence). The CDR3 has 13 amino acids. CDR3 in amino acids: CSAKARAKNIQYF.

This chain uses TRBV12-3 or TRBV12-4 with TRBJ1-4; TCRdb reports TRBD1, a call that lacks DNA to check it against. This CDR3 is 14 amino acids long. The chain's CDR3 is CASSSVDTFEKLFF.

The CDR3 region is CASSQGVSGAAFF. The V gene is TRBV3-1, the J gene TRBJ1-1; TCRdb's D call, TRBD1, is unchecked because there is no DNA. Germline V gives CDR1 LGHDT, CDR2 YNNKEL (reference sequence). This CDR3 region has 13 residues.

CDR3: CASSFNRDTEAFF. The J gene is TRBJ1-1, the V gene TRBV12-3 or TRBV12-4; TCRdb designates TRBD1, a call that cannot be tested without DNA. This CDR3 contains 13 residues.

The rearrangement uses TRBV19 and TRBJ1-3; no DNA is available, so the TRBD1 call from TCRdb remains unchecked. This CDR3 has 16 residues. The germline V gene encodes CDR1 LNHDA and CDR2 SQIVND (reference sequence). Here the CDR3 reads CARAPGLVLFGNTIYF.

The chain uses TRBV6-2 or TRBV6-3 and TRBJ1-1; the D gene TCRdb calls, TRBD1, cannot be checked with no DNA. CDR1 MNHEY and CDR2 SVGEGT come from the germline V gene. This CDR3 is built from 16 residues. CDR3 residues: CASSYPLQGDYTEAFF.

V usage is TRBV18 and J usage is TRBJ2-2; no DNA is available, so the TRBD1 call from TCRdb remains unchecked. This CDR3 contains 16 residues. Germline CDR1 and CDR2: KGHSH and LQKENI. CDR3 region: CASSPSRGQGGGELFF.

The V call is TRBV6-2 or TRBV6-3, the J call TRBJ1-5; the TCRdb D gene call, TRBD1, has no DNA to confirm it. Germline CDR1 and CDR2: MNHEY and SVGEGT. The CDR3 runs to 14 residues. CDR3 residues: CASTPDRVNQPQHF.

V usage is TRBV2 and J usage is TRBJ2-5; there is no DNA to check the TCRdb D call of TRBD1. CDR1 and CDR2 from the germline V gene are SNHLY and FYNNEI. This CDR3 region has 15 residues. This CDR3 is CASRAPGAGKETQYF.